This TCR beta chain was identified during a study of T cell responses to AZD1222 COVID-19 vaccine. Study-wide results and caveats: At baseline, just 5 or 6 AZD1222 recipients tested seropositive. Spike was spanned by vaccine-associated CD4 TCRs, which were dominant at 160-218 and 743-854. White British people made up most donors, females outnumbered males, and clonal diversity was possibly underestimated.

A remark on this clone: Its antigen is not identified.

The V end lost 9 bases, the J end lost 3 bases, and 11 bases lay between the germline ends. The CDR3 has 12 residues. Per germline, CDR1 LNHDA and CDR2 SQIVND (reference sequence). TCRdb's copy holds only in-frame clones and misses some; the assay was immunoSEQ multiplex PCR. The sample carries 110,000 or so clones, roughly 91% recorded once. This chain joins TRBV19 and TRBJ1-2; the D is unclear. The source of this sequence is an adult in good health. Here the sequenced sample was peripheral blood, taken on day 0 of AZD1222 vaccination. DNA for the CDR3: TGTGCCAGCCGACGGGATCACTATGGCTACACCTTC. It specifies CASRRDHYGYTF.